This T cell receptor (beta chain) derives from a study of Ad26.COV2.S vaccination and SARS-CoV-2 variants. General study findings and limits: Placebo recipients and vaccine recipients were similar in non-spike TCR breadth.

About this clone: The antigen is unknown.

Profiled with immunoSEQ multiplex PCR; TCRdb holds only in-frame clones, not every one. Of 300,000 to 400,000 clones listed, roughly nine tenths are singletons. Treatment meaning: around 19 received Ad26.COV2.S at low or high dose, single or two shots; about five received placebo; per-sample allocation not given. Sampling took place 63 days after the first vaccine or placebo injection. Recruitment in Boston yielded a donor of adult age, 18-55 years. Germline V lookup: CDR1 LNHDA, CDR2 SQIVND (reference sequence). Trimming took off 6 bases at V and 1 base at J, with 12 bases between the two ends. This CDR3 is built from 15 residues.

The sequencing here drew on peripheral blood, taken in a trial of Ad26.COV2.S vaccine versus placebo. This TCR came from a person between 18 and 60 years old who received the Ad26.COV2.S COVID-19 vaccine or a placebo. The chain carries TRBV19 and TRBJ2-2; tentatively, D is TRBD1 or TRBD2 (5 bases each). The CDR3 region has the DNA TGTGCCAGTAGCTTTGGGACGGGGAACACCGGGGAGCTGTTTTTT. Its protein product is CASSFGTGNTGELFF.